This T cell receptor beta chain derives from a study of blood T cell repertoires in COVID-19. This clone was seen more than once but under ten times. As handled by the study authors: Nucleated cell number was recorded as an estimate derived from reference gene primer amplification. The table came from immunoSEQ multiplex PCR; TCRdb's copy has only in-frame clones and leaves some out. Clone size and the V and J calls come from that table; the DNA yielded D and trimming. Found here are 120,000 to 150,000 clones, 75% to 85% of them singletons; the top ten hold roughly 4.3%. The CDR3 consists of 15 residues. CDR1 and CDR2 (germline): SGHAT, FQNNGV. The V and J ends lost 3 bases and 8 bases respectively, with 17 bases between them.

Sequenced: peripheral blood. The V gene is TRBV11-2, the J gene TRBJ2-1, with D possibly being TRBD2 (5 bases). The sequence derives from a man aged 55 to 70 with acute or convalescent COVID-19. CDR3 nucleotides: TGTGCCAGCAGCTTGGTTAGCGCCTCCTTGGATGAGCAGTTCTTC. Translation: CASSLVSASLDEQFF. The entire variable domain, with the rest obtained from reference TRBV11-2 and TRBJ2-1, is as follows: EAGVAQSPRYKIIEKRQSVAFWCNPISGHATLYWYQQILGQGPKLLIQFQNNGVVDDSQLPKDRFSAERLKGVDSTLKIQPAKLEDSAVYLCASSLVSASLDEQFFGPGTRLTVL.